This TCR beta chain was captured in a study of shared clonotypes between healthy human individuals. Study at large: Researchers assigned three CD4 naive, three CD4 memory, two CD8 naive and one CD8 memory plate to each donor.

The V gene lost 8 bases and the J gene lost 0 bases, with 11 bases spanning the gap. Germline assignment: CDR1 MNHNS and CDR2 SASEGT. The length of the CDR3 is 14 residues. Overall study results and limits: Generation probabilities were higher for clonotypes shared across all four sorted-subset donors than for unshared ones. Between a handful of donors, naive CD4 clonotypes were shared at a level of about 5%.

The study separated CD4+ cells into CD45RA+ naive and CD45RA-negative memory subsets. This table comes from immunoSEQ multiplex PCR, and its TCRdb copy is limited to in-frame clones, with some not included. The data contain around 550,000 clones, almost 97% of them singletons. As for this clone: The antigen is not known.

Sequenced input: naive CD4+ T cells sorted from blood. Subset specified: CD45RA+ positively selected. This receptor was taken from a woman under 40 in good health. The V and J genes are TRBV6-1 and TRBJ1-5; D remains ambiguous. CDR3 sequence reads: CASVQPYSNQPQHF. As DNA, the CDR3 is TGTGCCAGCGTACAGCCGTATAGCAATCAGCCCCAGCATTTT.